Given below is one TCR beta chain in context. Its matching antigen is unknown. The PCR had 60 Vbeta and 13 Jbeta primers. Original data processing: About 11 million shared chains were among the roughly 80 million unique TCR beta chains that a later analysis counted. Sequencing was performed with immunoSEQ multiplex PCR; in TCRdb, only in-frame clones are kept and a portion is missing. For V, J and clone size, that table is used; D and trimming come from the DNA. The table includes approximately 150,000 clones, roughly 80% detected once. The CDR3 consists of 14 residues. Germline V lookup: CDR1 SEHNR, CDR2 FQNEAQ (reference sequence). Trimming left V 2 bases short and J 6 bases short, with 11 bases between. The data are from a study of cytomegalovirus exposure and HLA in healthy donors. General study findings and limits: Earlier analysis yielded a pattern in which most TCR beta V segments were productive about 87% or about 30% of the time.

The rearrangement uses TRBV7-9 and TRBJ2-1, with D perhaps TRBD1 (5 bases). This sequence was found in a woman aged 25 to 39 in good health and CMV-seropositive. The sequencing input was PBMCs. The CDR3 loop is CASSLRQTPNEQFF. The CDR3 DNA reads as TGTGCCAGCAGCTTACGACAGACGCCCAATGAGCAGTTCTTC.